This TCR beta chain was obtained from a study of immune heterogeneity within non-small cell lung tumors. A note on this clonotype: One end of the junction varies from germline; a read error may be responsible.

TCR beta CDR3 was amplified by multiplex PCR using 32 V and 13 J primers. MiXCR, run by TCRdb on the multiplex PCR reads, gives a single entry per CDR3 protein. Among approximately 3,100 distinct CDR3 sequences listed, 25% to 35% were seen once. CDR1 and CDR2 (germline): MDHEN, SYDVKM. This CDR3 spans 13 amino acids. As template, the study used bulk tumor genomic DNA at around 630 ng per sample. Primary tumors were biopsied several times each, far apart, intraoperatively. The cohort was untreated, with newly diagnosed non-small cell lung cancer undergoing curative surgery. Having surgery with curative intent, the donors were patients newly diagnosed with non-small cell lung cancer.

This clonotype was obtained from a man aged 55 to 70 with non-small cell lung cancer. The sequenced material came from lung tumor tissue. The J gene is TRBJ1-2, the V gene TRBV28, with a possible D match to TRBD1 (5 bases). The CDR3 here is CASSFQGVDGCTF. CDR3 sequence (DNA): TGTGCCAGCAGTTTTCAGGGAGTGGATGGCTGCACCTTC.